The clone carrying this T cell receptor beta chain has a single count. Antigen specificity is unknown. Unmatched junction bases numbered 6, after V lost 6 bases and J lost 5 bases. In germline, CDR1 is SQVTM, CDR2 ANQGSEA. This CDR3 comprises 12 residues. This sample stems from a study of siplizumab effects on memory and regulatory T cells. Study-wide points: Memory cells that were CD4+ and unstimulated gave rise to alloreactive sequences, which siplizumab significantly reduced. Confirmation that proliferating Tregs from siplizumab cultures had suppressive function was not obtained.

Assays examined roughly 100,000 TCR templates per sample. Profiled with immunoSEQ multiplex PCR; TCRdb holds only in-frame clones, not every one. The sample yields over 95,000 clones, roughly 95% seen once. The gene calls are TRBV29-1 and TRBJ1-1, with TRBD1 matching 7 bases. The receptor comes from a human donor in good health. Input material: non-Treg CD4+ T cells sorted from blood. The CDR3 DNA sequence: TGCAGCGTGCCTGACAGGGTTACTGAAGCTTTCTTT. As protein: CSVPDRVTEAFF.